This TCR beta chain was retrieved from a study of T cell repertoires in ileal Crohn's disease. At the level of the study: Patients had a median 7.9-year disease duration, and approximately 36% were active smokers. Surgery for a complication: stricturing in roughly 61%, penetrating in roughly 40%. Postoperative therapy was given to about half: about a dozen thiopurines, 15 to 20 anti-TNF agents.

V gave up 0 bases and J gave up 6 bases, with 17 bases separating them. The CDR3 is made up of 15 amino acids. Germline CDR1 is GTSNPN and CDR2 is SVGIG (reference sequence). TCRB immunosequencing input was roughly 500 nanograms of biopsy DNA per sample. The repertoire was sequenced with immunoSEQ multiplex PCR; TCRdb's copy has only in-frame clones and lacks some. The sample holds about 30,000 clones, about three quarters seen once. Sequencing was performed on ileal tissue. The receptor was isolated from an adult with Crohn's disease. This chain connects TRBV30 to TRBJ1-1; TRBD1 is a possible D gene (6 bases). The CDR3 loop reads CAWSVGGGDWSEAFF. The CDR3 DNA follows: TGTGCCTGGAGTGTAGGGGGTGGGGATTGGTCTGAAGCTTTCTTT.